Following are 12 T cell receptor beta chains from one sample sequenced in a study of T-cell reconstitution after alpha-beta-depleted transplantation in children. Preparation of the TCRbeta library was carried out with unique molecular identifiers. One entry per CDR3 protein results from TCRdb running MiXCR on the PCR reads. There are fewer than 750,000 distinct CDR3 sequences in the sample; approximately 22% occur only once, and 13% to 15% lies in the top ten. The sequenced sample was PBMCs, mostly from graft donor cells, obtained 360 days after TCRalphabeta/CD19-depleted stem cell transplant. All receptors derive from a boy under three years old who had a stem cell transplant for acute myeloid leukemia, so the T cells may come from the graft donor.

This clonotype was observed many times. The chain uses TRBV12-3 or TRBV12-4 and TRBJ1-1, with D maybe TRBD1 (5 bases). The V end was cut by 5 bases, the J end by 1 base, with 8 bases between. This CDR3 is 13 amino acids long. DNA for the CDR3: TGTGCCAGCAGTCGACAGCGGAACACTGAAGCTTTCTTT. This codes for CASSRQRNTEAFF.

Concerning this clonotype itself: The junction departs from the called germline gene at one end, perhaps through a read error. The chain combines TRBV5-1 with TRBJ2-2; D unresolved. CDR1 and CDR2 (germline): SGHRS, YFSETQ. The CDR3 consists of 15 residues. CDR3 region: CASSLETANTGELFF. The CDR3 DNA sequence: TGCGCCAGCAGTTTGGAGACCGCGAACACCGGGGAGCTGTTTTTT.

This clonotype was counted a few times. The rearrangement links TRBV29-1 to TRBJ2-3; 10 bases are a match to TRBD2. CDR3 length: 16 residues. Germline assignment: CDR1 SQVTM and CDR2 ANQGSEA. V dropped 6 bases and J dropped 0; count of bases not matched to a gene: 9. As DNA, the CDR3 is TGCAGCGTCGAACGGACTAGCGGTGCTAGCACAGATACGCAGTATTTT. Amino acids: CSVERTSGASTDTQYF.

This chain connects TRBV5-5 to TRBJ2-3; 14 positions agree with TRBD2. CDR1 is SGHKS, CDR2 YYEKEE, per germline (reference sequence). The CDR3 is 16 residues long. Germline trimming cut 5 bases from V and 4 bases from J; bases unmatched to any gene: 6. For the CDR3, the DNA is TGTGCCAGCAGTCGGTCGACTAGCGGGGGGGCAGATACGCAGTATTTT. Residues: CASSRSTSGGADTQYF.

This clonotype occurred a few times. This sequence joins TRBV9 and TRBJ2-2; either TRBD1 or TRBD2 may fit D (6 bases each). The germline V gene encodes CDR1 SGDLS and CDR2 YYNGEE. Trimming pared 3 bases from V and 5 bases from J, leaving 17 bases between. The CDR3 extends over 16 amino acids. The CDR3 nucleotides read TGTGCCAGCAGCGCGGGAGACAGGCCCGGGACCGGGGAGCTGTTTTTT. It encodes CASSAGDRPGTGELFF.

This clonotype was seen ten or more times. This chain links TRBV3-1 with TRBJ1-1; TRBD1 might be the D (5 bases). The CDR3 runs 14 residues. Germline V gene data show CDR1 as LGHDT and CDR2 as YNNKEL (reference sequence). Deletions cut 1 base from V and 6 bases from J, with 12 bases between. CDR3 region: CASSQGSRDAEAFF. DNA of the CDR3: TGTGCCAGCAGCCAAGGTTCAAGGGACGCTGAAGCTTTCTTT.

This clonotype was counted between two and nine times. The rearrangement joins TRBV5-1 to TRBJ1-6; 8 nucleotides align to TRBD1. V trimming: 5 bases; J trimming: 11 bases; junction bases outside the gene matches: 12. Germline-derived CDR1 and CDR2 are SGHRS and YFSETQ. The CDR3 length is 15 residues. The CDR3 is CASSTSGGVRAPLHF. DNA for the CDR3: TGCGCCAGCAGTACCTCAGGGGGCGTTCGGGCACCCCTCCACTTT.

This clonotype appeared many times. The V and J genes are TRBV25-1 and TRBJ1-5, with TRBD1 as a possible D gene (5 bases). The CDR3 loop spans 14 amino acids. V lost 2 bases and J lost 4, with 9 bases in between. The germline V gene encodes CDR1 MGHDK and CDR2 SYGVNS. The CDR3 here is CASSETGTNQPQHF. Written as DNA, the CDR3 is TGTGCCAGCAGTGAAACTGGGACGAATCAGCCCCAGCATTTT.

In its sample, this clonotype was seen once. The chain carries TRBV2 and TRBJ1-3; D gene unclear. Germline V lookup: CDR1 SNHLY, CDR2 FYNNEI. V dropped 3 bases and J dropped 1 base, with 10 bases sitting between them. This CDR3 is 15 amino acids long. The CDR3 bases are TGTGCCAGCAGTGAGAACGCTATATCTGGAAACACCATATATTTT. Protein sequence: CASSENAISGNTIYF.

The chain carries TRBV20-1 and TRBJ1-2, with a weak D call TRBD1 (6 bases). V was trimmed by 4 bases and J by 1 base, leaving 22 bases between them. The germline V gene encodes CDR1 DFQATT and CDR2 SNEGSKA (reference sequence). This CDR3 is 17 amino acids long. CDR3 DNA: TGCAGTGCTATCCTACAACAGGGTCCCAGGGGTAACTATGGCTACACCTTC. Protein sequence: CSAILQQGPRGNYGYTF.

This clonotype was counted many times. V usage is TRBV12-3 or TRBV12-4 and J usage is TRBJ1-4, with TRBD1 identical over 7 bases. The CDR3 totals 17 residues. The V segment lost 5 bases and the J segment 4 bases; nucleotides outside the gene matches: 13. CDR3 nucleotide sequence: TGTGCCAGCAGTGATCCGGGACAGCCTACCTATAATGAAAAACTGTTTTTT. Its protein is CASSDPGQPTYNEKLFF.

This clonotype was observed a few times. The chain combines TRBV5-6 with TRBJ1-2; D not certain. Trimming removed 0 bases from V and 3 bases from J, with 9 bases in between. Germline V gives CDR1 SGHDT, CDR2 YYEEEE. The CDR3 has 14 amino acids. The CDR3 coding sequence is TGTGCCAGCAGCTTGGTGGGTCAGGACTATGGCTACACCTTC. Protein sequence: CASSLVGQDYGYTF.